This TCR beta chain was retrieved from a study of radiation and T cells in renal cell carcinoma. Study-level information: Nephrectomy followed 15 Gy stereotactic body radiation by 4 weeks. Study outcomes and limitations: Top tumor clonotypes rose in blood 2 weeks post-radiation, then contracted.

TCRdb's table, derived via immunoSEQ multiplex PCR, lists solely in-frame clones and lacks some. The table lists about 58,000 clones, 70% to 80% of them singletons, with roughly 7.4% in the top ten. Documented time point: blood 2 weeks post-SBRT. The treatment: 15 Gy SBRT to primary tumor, nephrectomy 4 weeks later. In regard to this clone: Antigen: not known.

Trimming took 2 bases from V and 4 from J, leaving 8 bases between them. CDR1 and CDR2 (germline): PRHDT, FYEKMQ (reference sequence). This CDR3 region has 13 residues. The genes are TRBV13 and TRBJ1-2, with D possibly TRBD1 on 5 matching bases. This material consisted of blood, taken from a patient whose treatment included radiotherapy and nephrectomy. This TCR came from a man in his sixties with renal cell carcinoma. The CDR3 coding sequence is TGTGCCAGCAGCTTACAGGGCTCCTATGGCTACACCTTC. Translating gives CASSLQGSYGYTF.